The table lists the clone carrying this TCR beta chain with a few counts. Trimming shortened V by 1 base and J by 10 bases, and 15 bases separated the two germline ends. The CDR3 length is 14 residues. Germline CDR1 SGHRS, CDR2 YFSETQ. The data originate from a study of blood T cell repertoires in COVID-19. Participant ages covered roughly 18 to 90 years across about two dozen US areas. Method: immunoSEQ multiplex PCR; TCRdb's copy keeps in-frame clones and lacks some. Here the sample spans 180,000 or so clones, nearly 90% being singletons. The TCR originated in a woman aged 40 to 50 with acute COVID-19. Sequenced material: PBMCs or T cells enriched from blood (not recorded which). V and J are TRBV5-1 and TRBJ2-1, with a possible D match to TRBD2 (6 bases). CDR3 region: CASSLTGGLREQFF. DNA of the CDR3: TGCGCCAGCAGCTTGACCGGGGGACTTCGGGAGCAGTTCTTC.